The subject of this entry is one TCR beta chain. Its specific antigen is unknown. The input lacks base qualities; no much larger clone sits a single base away. Via the germline V gene, CDR1 is MDHEN and CDR2 SYDVKM. The CDR3 runs 14 amino acids, cysteine and phenylalanine included. Kept here is only the CDR3 DNA, which spans 42 bases and is read in frame from base 1. Relative to germline, V is missing 6 bases and J is missing 1 base, with 4 bases of the junction outside any gene match. This entry belongs to a study of T cell responses to AZD1222 COVID-19 vaccine (dated by TCRdb to the early 2020s). For the study in its entirety: Because spike-specific TCR depth and breadth did not differ between the two schedules, AZD1222 recipients who got a second dose at roughly 4 weeks were pooled with those who got a second dose at roughly 12 weeks. A total of under 250 trial participants underwent TCR sequencing, of whom more than 200 had received two doses of AZD1222 and approximately 26 had received two doses of the MenACWY control vaccine. Enrollment into the trials was organized by age into subgroups of 18-55, 56-69 and 70-plus years, and those subgroups contained approximately 150, 30 and 60 TCR-sequenced participants, respectively. General study outcomes and caveats: The 56-69-year group was small, and its depth increase did not reach significance, likely because of low power. Participants were mostly white British, with more females than males. The authors suggested clonal diversity may have been underestimated. The vaccine-associated CD4 TCRs covered the entire spike protein, and the dominant responses fell in regions 160-218 and 743-854. After two AZD1222 doses, both the breadth and the depth of spike-specific TCRs were significantly higher than at day 0 and than in MenACWY recipients. Conclusions about previously exposed vaccinees are limited because only six or seven AZD1222 recipients were SARS-CoV-2 seropositive at baseline. Epitopes outside the regions mutated in the B.1.351 and B.1.1.7 variants were reportedly recognized by nearly half of the unique spike-specific TCRs. No day 14 peak-response samples were available, so repertoires were characterized only after the peak T cell response.

In light of the paper, this sample's time point label describes: baseline before first vaccination. Vaccinee samples came from UK trials COV001 and COV002, including a single-blind randomized controlled phase 2/3 trial of AZD1222 (ChAdOx1 nCoV-19) in healthy adults. For TCRbeta chain sequencing, PBMC samples were collected from trial participants at day 0 and at day 28 after the second dose. The CDR3 regions of human TCRbeta chains were subjected to immunosequencing. As for the authors' bioinformatics: TCRs in the repertoires were matched against a reference library of SARS-CoV-2-specific TCRs that had been generated with the MIRA antigen-specificity platform. Breadth was defined as the fraction of unique TCRs that were SARS-CoV-2-associated, and depth was defined as the fraction of total T cells that were SARS-CoV-2-associated. Using the MIRA data, every spike-specific TCR was mapped to the spike region that the TCR reacted to and assigned to either a CD4 or a CD8 class. Log10-transformed breadth and depth values were compared by one-way ANOVA with Sidak's multiple comparisons tests. Sourced from immuneACCESS, this table was stored by TCRdb with only in-frame sequences that have V and J called. A share of the clones is absent; for the studies checked, an unresolved V gene accounts for under half, and the remainder has no known explanation. V, J and clone size derive from that table, while D and trimming were established from the DNA sequence. The sample records approximately 100,000 clones, about nine tenths of which are singletons. About 1.5% of the sample is in the top ten clones.

The chain is assembled from TRBV28 and TRBJ2-3; 7 nucleotides in the junction match TRBD2. Source: peripheral blood, taken on day 0 of AZD1222 vaccination. The sequence derives from an adult in good health. The CDR3 is CASSTGGGTDTQYF. The bases are TGTGCCAGCAGCACGGGGGGAGGCACAGATACGCAGTATTTT.